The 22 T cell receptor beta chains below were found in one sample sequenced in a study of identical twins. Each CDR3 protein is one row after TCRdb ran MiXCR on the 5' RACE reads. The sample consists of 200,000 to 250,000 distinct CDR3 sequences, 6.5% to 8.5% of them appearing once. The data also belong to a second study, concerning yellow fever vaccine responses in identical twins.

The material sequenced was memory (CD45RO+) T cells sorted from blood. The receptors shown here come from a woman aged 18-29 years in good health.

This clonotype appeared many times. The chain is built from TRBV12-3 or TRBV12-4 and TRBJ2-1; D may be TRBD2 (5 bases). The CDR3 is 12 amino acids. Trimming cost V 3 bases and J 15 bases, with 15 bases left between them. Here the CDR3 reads CASSFPGILGFF. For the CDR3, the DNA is TGTGCCAGCAGTTTTCCCGGGATATTGGGGTTCTTC.

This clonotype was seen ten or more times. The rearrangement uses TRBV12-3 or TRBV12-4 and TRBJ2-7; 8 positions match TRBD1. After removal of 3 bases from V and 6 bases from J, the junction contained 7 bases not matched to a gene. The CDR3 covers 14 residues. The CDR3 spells CASSLLQGASEQYF. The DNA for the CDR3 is TGTGCCAGCAGTTTGCTGCAGGGGGCGTCCGAGCAGTACTTC.

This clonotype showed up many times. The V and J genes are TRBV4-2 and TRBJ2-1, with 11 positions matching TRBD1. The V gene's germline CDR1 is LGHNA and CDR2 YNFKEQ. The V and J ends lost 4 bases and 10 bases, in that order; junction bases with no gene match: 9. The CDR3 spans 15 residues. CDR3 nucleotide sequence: TGTGCCAGCAGCCCGGGACAGGGGGACCAGGGGGAGCAGTTCTTC. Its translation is CASSPGQGDQGEQFF.

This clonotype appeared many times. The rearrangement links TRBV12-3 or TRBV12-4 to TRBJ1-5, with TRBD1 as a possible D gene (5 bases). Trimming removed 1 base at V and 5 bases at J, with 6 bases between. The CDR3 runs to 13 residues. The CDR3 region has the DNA TGTGCCAGCAGTTTAGGGGGGGATCAGCCCCAGCATTTT. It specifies CASSLGGDQPQHF.

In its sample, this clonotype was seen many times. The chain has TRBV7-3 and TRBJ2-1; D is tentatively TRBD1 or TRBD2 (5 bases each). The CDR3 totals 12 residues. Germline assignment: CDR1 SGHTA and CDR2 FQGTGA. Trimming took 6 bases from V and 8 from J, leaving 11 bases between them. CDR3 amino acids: CASSSLGDEQFF. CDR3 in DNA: TGTGCCAGCAGTAGCCTGGGGGATGAGCAGTTCTTC. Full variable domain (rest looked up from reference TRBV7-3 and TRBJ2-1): GAGVSQTPSNKVTEKGKYVELRCDPISGHTALYWYRQSLGQGPEFLIYFQGTGAADDSGLPNDRFFAVRPEGSVSTLKIQRTERGDSAVYLCASSSLGDEQFFGPGTRLTVL.

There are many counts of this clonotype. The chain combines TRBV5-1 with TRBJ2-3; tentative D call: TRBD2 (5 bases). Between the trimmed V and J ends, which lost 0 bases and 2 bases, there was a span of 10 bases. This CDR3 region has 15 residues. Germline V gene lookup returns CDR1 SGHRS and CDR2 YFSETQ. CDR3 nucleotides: TGCGCCAGCAGCTTGGAGAGCGGCCCCACAGATACGCAGTATTTT. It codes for CASSLESGPTDTQYF.

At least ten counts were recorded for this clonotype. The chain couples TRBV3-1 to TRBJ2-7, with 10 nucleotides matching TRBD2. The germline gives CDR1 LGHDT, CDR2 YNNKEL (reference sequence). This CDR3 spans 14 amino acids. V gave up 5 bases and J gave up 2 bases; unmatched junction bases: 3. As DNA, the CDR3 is TGTGCCAGCAGCGGTAGCGGGAGGCCCTACGAGCAGTACTTC. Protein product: CASSGSGRPYEQYF.

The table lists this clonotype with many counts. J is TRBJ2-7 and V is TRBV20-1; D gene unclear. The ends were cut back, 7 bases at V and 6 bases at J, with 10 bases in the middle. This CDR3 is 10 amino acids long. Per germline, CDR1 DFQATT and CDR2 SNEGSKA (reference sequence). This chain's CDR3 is CSGPPSEQYF. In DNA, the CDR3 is TGCAGTGGGCCTCCTAGCGAGCAGTACTTC.

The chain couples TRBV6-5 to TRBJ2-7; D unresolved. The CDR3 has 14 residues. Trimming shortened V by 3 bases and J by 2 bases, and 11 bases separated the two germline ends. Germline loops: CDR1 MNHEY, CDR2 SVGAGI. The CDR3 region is CASSYDSSTYEQYF. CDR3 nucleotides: TGTGCCAGCAGTTATGACTCGTCGACCTACGAGCAGTACTTC.

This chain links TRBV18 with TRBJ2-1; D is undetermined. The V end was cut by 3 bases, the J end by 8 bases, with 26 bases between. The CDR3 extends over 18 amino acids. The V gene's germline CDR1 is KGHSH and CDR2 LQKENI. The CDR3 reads CASSPRGTDLPPGDEQFF. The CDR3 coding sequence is TGTGCCAGCTCACCCCGAGGAACGGATCTGCCTCCTGGGGATGAGCAGTTCTTC.

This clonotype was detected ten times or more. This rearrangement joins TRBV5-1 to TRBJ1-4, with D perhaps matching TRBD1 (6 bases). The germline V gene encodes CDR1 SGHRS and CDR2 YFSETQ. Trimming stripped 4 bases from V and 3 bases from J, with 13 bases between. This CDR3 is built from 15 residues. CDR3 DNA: TGCGCCAGCAGCGTCACAGGGACGGCTAATGAAAAACTGTTTTTT. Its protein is CASSVTGTANEKLFF.

CDR3 in DNA: TGTGCCAGCGGCCGGGGTAGCGGGGCTCATTACGAGCAGTACTTC. Translating gives CASGRGSGAHYEQYF. The genes are TRBV27 and TRBJ2-7, with TRBD2 identical over 8 bases. Looked up from germline, CDR1 is MNHEY and CDR2 is SMNVEV (reference sequence). There are 15 residues in the CDR3. Losses at the gene ends were 8 bases for V and 4 bases for J; bases not matched to a gene: 13.

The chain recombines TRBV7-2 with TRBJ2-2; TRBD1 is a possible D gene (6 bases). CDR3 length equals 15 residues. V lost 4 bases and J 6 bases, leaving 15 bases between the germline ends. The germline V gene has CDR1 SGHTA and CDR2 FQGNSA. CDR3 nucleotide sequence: TGTGCCAGCAGCTCACAGGGTGACTTCGCCGGGGAGCTGTTTTTT. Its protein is CASSSQGDFAGELFF.

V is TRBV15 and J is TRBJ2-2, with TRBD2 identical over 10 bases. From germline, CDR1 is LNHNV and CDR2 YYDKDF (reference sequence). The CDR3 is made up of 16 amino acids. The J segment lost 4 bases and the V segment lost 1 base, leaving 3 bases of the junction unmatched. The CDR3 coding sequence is TGTGCCACCAGCAGAGTAGCGGGGGGAACCACCGGGGAGCTGTTTTTT. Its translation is CATSRVAGGTTGELFF.

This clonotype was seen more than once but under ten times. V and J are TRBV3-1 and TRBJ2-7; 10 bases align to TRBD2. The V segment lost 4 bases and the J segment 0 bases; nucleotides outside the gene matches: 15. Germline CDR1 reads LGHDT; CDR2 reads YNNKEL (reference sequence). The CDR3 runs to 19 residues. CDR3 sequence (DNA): TGTGCCAGCAGCCCGCCGAGAGCGGGAGGGCCGCTGGACTCCTACGAGCAGTACTTC. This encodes CASSPPRAGGPLDSYEQYF.

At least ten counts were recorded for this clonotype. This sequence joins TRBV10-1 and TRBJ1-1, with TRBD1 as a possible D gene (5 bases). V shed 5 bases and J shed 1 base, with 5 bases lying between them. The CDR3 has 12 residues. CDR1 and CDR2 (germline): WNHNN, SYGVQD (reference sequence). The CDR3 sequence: CASSTGNTEAFF. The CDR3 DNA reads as TGCGCCAGCAGTACAGGGAACACTGAAGCTTTCTTT.

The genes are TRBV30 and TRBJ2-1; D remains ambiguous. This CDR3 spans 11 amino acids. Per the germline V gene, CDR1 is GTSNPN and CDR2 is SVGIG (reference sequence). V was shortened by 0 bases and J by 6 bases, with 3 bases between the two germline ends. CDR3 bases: TGTGCCTGGAGTGTCGGCAATGAGCAGTTCTTC. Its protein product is CAWSVGNEQFF.

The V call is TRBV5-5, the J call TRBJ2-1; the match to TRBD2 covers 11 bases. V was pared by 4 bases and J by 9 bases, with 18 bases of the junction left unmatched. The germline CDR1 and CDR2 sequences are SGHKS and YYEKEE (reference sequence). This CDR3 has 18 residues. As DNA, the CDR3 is TGTGCCAGCAGCAACATTGTACTAGCGGGGGAGCCTTTGGGTGAGCAGTTCTTC. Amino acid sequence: CASSNIVLAGEPLGEQFF. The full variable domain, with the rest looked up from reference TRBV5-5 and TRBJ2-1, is DAGVTQSPTHLIKTRGQQVTLRCSPISGHKSVSWYQQVLGQGPQFIFQYYEKEERGRGNFPDRFSARQFPNYSSELNVNALLLGDSALYLCASSNIVLAGEPLGEQFFGPGTRLTVL.

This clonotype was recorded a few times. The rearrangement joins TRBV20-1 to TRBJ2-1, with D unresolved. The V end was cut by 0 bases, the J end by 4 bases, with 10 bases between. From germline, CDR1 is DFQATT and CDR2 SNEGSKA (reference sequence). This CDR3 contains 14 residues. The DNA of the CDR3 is TGCAGTGCTAGAGAGGGAAGGCGGTACAATGAGCAGTTCTTC. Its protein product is CSAREGRRYNEQFF.

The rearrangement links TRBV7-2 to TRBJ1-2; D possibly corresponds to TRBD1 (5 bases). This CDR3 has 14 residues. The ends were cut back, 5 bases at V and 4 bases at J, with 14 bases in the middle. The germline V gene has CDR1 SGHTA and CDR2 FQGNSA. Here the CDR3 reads CASSGGREIYGYTF. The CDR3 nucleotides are TGTGCCAGCAGCGGGGGACGGGAGATCTATGGCTACACCTTC. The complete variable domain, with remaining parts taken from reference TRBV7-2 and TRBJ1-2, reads GAGVSQSPSNKVTEKGKDVELRCDPISGHTALYWYRQSLGQGLEFLIYFQGNSAPDKSGLPSDRFSAERTGGSVSTLTIQRTQQEDSAVYLCASSGGREIYGYTFGSGTRLTVV.

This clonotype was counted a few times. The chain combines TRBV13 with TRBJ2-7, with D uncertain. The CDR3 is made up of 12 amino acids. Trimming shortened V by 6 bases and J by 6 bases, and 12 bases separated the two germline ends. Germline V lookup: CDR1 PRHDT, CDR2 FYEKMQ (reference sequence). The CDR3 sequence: CASSSVISEQYF. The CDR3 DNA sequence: TGTGCCAGCAGTTCAGTTATTTCCGAGCAGTACTTC. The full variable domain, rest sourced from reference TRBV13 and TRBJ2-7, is AAGVIQSPRHLIKEKRETATLKCYPIPRHDTVYWYQQGPGQDPQFLISFYEKMQSDKGSIPDRFSAQQFSDYHSELNMSSLELGDSALYFCASSSVISEQYFGPGTRLTVT.

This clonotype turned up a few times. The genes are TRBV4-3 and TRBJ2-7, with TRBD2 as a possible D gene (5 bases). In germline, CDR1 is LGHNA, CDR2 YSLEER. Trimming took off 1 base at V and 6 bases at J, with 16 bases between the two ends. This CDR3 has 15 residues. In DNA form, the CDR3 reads TGCGCCAGCAGCCAAGTCGTAGGAGGCCCCGGCGAGCAGTACTTC. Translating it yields CASSQVVGGPGEQYF.